This TCR beta chain was observed in a study of T cells after yellow fever vaccination (dated by TCRdb to the late 2010s). About the investigation overall: Libraries from fractions with low cell numbers were prepared with the SMART-Seq v4 Ultra Low Input RNA kit. To follow T-cell clones before and after primary and booster YFV17D yellow fever vaccination, bulk TCR alpha and beta repertoires were sequenced over time. The cohort comprised two healthy male donors, one aged 18 to 30 and one aged 30 to 40 years. Bulk PBMC replicates and cell subsets were isolated from blood drawn at multiple timepoints before and after both primary and secondary immunization.

This clonotype was detected only a few times. What this receptor recognizes is not known. No base qualities exist here, and no much larger clone lies one base off it. CDR1 is given as LNHDA and CDR2 as SQIVND, both from the germline V gene (reference sequence). Trimming removed 3 bases from V and 0 bases from J, leaving 5 bases between the germline ends. The CDR3 runs 13 amino acids, cysteine and phenylalanine included. Only the CDR3 DNA stays, 39 bases, in frame from base 1. Broad study findings and their caveats: The secondary T-cell response was found to be weaker but faster than the primary response, with a peak reached on day 5 rather than on day 15. Only a couple of donors were included in the study, so the extent to which the findings can be generalized is limited. After the booster, most of the clones that had expanded following primary vaccination were detected again (just under 97% of CD4 and 80% to 90% of CD8), which suggests that memory was broadly maintained. Because abundant contaminating clonotypes from the bulk population could be contained in FACS-sorted repertoires, computational filtering was required. A small fraction of clonotypes appeared in both the CD4 and CD8 compartments, likely as a result of convergent recombination.

Taken with the paper, the label for treatment or condition translates to: live attenuated yellow fever vaccine strain. A standard Ficoll-Paque protocol was used to isolate PBMCs from peripheral blood. Dynabeads CD4 and CD8 positive selection kits were used to isolate the CD4 and CD8 T-cell fractions. RNA was extracted with TriZol from bulk PBMCs, CD4 and CD8 fractions, and dextramer-positive and dextramer-negative fractions. TCRdb records Illumina NovaSeq 6000 as the sequencer. TCR cDNA was made using 5'RACE template switching, a step that added a universal primer site and unique molecular identifiers. Priming for cDNA synthesis came from both the TCR alpha and TCR beta constant segments. Library amplification used two PCR steps, and the second PCR step added sample barcodes and sequencing adapters. Sequencing of libraries was done on Illumina HiSeq 2500 (2x100 bp) or NovaSeq (2x150 bp). Per the source publication's procedure: MIGEC was used to demultiplex reads and collapse the reads into UMI consensus sequences, and MiXCR was used for V(D)J alignment. Vaccine-responding clonotypes were defined with edgeR using replicate PBMC samples, requiring FDR below 0.01 and a log2 fold change above 5 up to day 15. Bulk clonotypes were assigned CD4 or CD8 identity according to which sequenced CD4 or CD8 repertoire held them at higher abundance. In-frame beta chains were kept once TCRdb had trimmed the public reads at Q25 with fastp and called clones with MiXCR. Rows are combined by CDR3 protein, so each entry shows the most common genes and DNA. TCRdb, rather than the study authors, made the V and J calls. This sample holds approximately 130,000 distinct CDR3 sequences; roughly 15% were observed only once. About 42% of the sample comes from the top ten.

The TCR originated in a man between 18 and 29 years old who received the YFV17D yellow fever vaccine. The source material was CD8+ T cells sorted from PBMCs, sampled 5 days after the yellow fever booster vaccination. The chain joins TRBV19 to TRBJ1-1; the D gene cannot be named for sure. The CDR3 region reads CASSISVNTEAFF. At the DNA level, the sequence is TGTGCCAGTAGTATCTCCGTGAACACTGAAGCTTTCTTT. When the CDR3 is completed using the reference TRBV19 and TRBJ1-1 genes on either side, the full variable domain is DGGITQSPKYLFRKEGQNVTLSCEQNLNHDAMYWYRQDPGQGLRLIYYSQIVNDFQKGDIAEGYSVSREKKESFPLTVTSAQKNPTAFYLCASSISVNTEAFFGQGTRLTVV.